A single sample is the source of the 26 T cell receptor beta chains below, sequenced in a study of blood T cell repertoires in COVID-19. This table comes from immunoSEQ multiplex PCR, and its TCRdb copy is limited to in-frame clones, with some not included. The table has under 200,000 clones, approximately 80% seen once. The sequenced material came from peripheral blood. These receptors were collected from a man aged 55-75 years with acute or convalescent COVID-19.

The rearrangement uses TRBV6-5 and TRBJ2-2; TRBD1 agrees at 8 bases. This CDR3 has 15 residues. Germline V lookup: CDR1 MNHEY, CDR2 SVGAGI. V lost 2 bases and J lost 4; bases outside the gene matches: 3. The CDR3 sequence is CASSYARGLTGELFF. CDR3 DNA: TGTGCCAGCAGTTACGCCAGGGGGCTCACCGGGGAGCTGTTTTTT.

The chain links TRBV5-1 to TRBJ1-1; D uncertain. The V end lost 1 base, the J end lost 0 bases, and 4 bases lay between the germline ends. The CDR3 contains 13 residues. The germline V gene encodes CDR1 SGHRS and CDR2 YFSETQ. CDR3 sequence: CASSLFMNTEAFF. The CDR3 nucleotides read TGCGCCAGCAGCTTGTTTATGAACACTGAAGCTTTCTTT.

The chain is built from TRBV6-1 and TRBJ1-2; TRBD1 agrees at 8 bases. The CDR3 extends over 13 amino acids. Germline V gene data show CDR1 as MNHNS and CDR2 as SASEGT. With V trimmed by 6 bases and J by 7 bases, 7 bases remained unmatched. The CDR3: CASRPRGQVGYTF. CDR3 coding DNA: TGTGCCAGCAGACCCAGGGGGCAGGTTGGCTACACCTTC.

This clone appeared a few times. The CDR3 DNA reads as TGTGCCAGCAGTGAAGCGTGGGGACAGGTGGGGTATGGCTACACCTTC. Translated: CASSEAWGQVGYGYTF. This rearrangement joins TRBV6-1 to TRBJ1-2; 8 bases map to TRBD1. Germline V gene data show CDR1 as MNHNS and CDR2 as SASEGT. The CDR3 contains 16 residues. After removal of 0 bases from V and 5 bases from J, the junction contained 8 bases not matched to a gene.

The genes are TRBV4-1 and TRBJ2-5; a possible D gene is TRBD1 (6 bases). Trimming cost V 4 bases and J 1 base, with 13 bases left between them. Germline assignment: CDR1 MGHRA and CDR2 YSYEKL. The CDR3 length is 15 residues. CDR3 protein: CASSRQPGAQETQYF. CDR3 in DNA: TGCGCCAGCAGCCGTCAGCCAGGGGCCCAAGAGACCCAGTACTTC.

This clone was seen a handful of times. The chain joins TRBV4-3 to TRBJ1-1, with D unresolved. The germline V gene has CDR1 LGHNA and CDR2 YSLEER. The CDR3 has 13 residues. The V gene lost 0 bases and the J gene lost 3 bases, with 5 bases spanning the gap. CDR3 nucleotide sequence: TGCGCCAGCAGCCAAGATCCAGACACTGAAGCTTTCTTT. As protein: CASSQDPDTEAFF.

The chain couples TRBV5-1 to TRBJ2-3; 9 bases map to TRBD1. CDR3 length equals 15 residues. Germline V gives CDR1 SGHRS, CDR2 YFSETQ. The trim removed 6 bases at V and 5 bases at J, leaving 10 bases unmatched. The CDR3 loop is CASKIGTGGLDTQYF. The CDR3 bases are TGCGCCAGCAAAATAGGAACAGGGGGCCTAGATACGCAGTATTTT.

In its sample, this clone was seen once. The V and J genes are TRBV5-8 and TRBJ1-1; 7 bases are a match to TRBD1. V dropped 4 bases and J dropped 0; count of bases not matched to a gene: 3. Germline V gene data show CDR1 as SGHTS and CDR2 as YDEGEE. The CDR3 totals 14 residues. The CDR3 DNA reads as TGTGCCAGCAGCAACAGGGGTATGAACACTGAAGCTTTCTTT. It specifies CASSNRGMNTEAFF.

The rearrangement uses TRBV6-5 and TRBJ1-1; 8 bases are shared with TRBD1. Germline V gives CDR1 MNHEY, CDR2 SVGAGI. This CDR3 is 13 amino acids long. The junction had 3 bases not matched to a gene; V was cut back by 8 bases and J by 1 base. The CDR3 bases are TGTGCCAGCTCGGGACAGGAGAACACTGAAGCTTTCTTT. Encoded protein: CASSGQENTEAFF.

This chain links TRBV7-8 with TRBJ1-5; 11 nucleotides agree with TRBD1. The CDR3 runs to 19 residues. The germline V gene has CDR1 SGHVS and CDR2 FQNEAQ. V was clipped by 2 bases and J by 0 bases; unmatched bases: 9. Here the CDR3 DNA reads TGTGCCAGCAGCTTAACCGGGACAGGGGGGGCTTATAGCAATCAGCCCCAGCATTTT. Amino acid sequence: CASSLTGTGGAYSNQPQHF.

This clone appeared once. The V and J genes are TRBV4-2 and TRBJ2-5, with 9 positions matching TRBD2. The J segment lost 0 bases and the V segment lost 0 bases, leaving 11 bases of the junction unmatched. This CDR3 spans 19 amino acids. Germline V CDR1 and CDR2: LGHNA, YNFKEQ. The CDR3 sequence: CASSQDPWGVAGDQETQYF. CDR3 in DNA: TGTGCCAGCAGCCAAGACCCTTGGGGGGTAGCGGGGGACCAAGAGACCCAGTACTTC.

The chain links TRBV5-1 to TRBJ1-4; possible D gene TRBD1, 6 bases. This CDR3 spans 14 amino acids. The V end lost 2 bases, the J end lost 3 bases, and 8 bases lay between the germline ends. Germline V CDR1 and CDR2: SGHRS, YFSETQ. The CDR3 here is CASSLTGPNEKLFF. CDR3 DNA: TGCGCCAGCAGCTTAACAGGGCCTAATGAAAAACTGTTTTTT.

The V call is TRBV30, the J call TRBJ2-1; D may be TRBD2 (6 bases). V gave up 6 bases and J gave up 5 bases, with 14 bases separating them. This CDR3 region has 13 residues. The germline V gene has CDR1 GTSNPN and CDR2 SVGIG (reference sequence). The CDR3 loop is CACGRHINNEQFF. DNA for the CDR3: TGTGCCTGCGGGAGACACATCAACAATGAGCAGTTCTTC. The complete variable domain, with remaining parts taken from reference TRBV30 and TRBJ2-1, reads SQTIHQWPATLVQPVGSPLSLECTVEGTSNPNLYWYRQAAGRGLQLLFYSVGIGQISSEVPQNLSASRPQDRQFILSSKKLLLSDSGFYLCACGRHINNEQFFGPGTRLTVL.

The rearrangement uses TRBV5-8 and TRBJ1-4, with D tentatively TRBD1 (5 bases). This CDR3 comprises 15 residues. CDR1 and CDR2 from the germline V gene are SGHTS and YDEGEE. V lost 0 bases and J lost 4, with 10 bases in between. In DNA, the CDR3 is TGTGCCAGCAGCTTGGGACAGCTTTATAATGAAAAACTGTTTTTT. Protein: CASSLGQLYNEKLFF.

This chain uses TRBV13 with TRBJ1-2, with 12 bases matching TRBD1. Germline V gene data show CDR1 as PRHDT and CDR2 as FYEKMQ (reference sequence). The CDR3 contains 18 residues. The trim removed 1 base at V and 3 bases at J, leaving 9 bases unmatched. The CDR3 here is CASSLVGGTGGADYGYTF. CDR3 in DNA: TGTGCCAGCAGCTTAGTCGGGGGGACAGGGGGCGCAGACTATGGCTACACCTTC.

The gene calls are TRBV4-3 and TRBJ2-2, with a possible D match to TRBD2 (6 bases). The CDR3 runs 16 residues. CDR1 LGHNA and CDR2 YSLEER come from the germline V gene. V was shortened by 0 bases and J by 2 bases, with 10 bases between the two germline ends. CDR3 bases: TGCGCCAGCAGCCAAGAGGCGGGGATAAACACCGGGGAGCTGTTTTTT. Protein product: CASSQEAGINTGELFF.

The V gene is TRBV10-3, the J gene TRBJ2-5, with a possible D match to TRBD2 (6 bases). V lost 6 bases, J lost 4 bases, and 9 bases lay in between. Germline CDR1 and CDR2: ENHRY and SYGVKD. CDR3 size: 12 residues. The CDR3 region has the DNA TGTGCCATCAGCGGGAGAGGAGAGACCCAGTACTTC. Its protein product is CAISGRGETQYF.

The V gene is TRBV10-3, the J gene TRBJ1-3; possibly TRBD1 for D (6 bases). The CDR3 extends over 15 amino acids. Trimming left V 9 bases short and J 1 base short, with 16 bases between. Germline CDR1 ENHRY, CDR2 SYGVKD. The CDR3 DNA reads TGTGCCATGGGACAAAGCCAGGGATCTGGAAACACCATATATTTT. It is translated as CAMGQSQGSGNTIYF.

V gene TRBV6-5 combines with J gene TRBJ2-7; 10 bases are a match to TRBD1. Trimming cost V 8 bases and J 2 bases; bases outside gene matches: 6. There are 14 residues in the CDR3. Germline lookup yields CDR1 MNHEY and CDR2 SVGAGI. The CDR3 DNA reads TGTGCCAGCGCGGACAGGGGGTTAACCTACGAGCAGTACTTC. Protein product: CASADRGLTYEQYF.

This clone has only one observation. The V call is TRBV3-1 (or the pseudogene TRBV3-2), the J call TRBJ1-2; D not resolved. Per the germline V gene, CDR1 is LGHDT and CDR2 is YNNKEL (reference sequence). V was shortened by 0 bases and J by 7 bases, with 24 bases between the two germline ends. The CDR3 runs 18 residues. The CDR3 loop is CASSQDPGLTTKVRGYTF. For the CDR3, the DNA is TGTGCCAGCAGCCAAGACCCGGGTCTTACAACAAAGGTCCGTGGCTACACCTTC.

The V and J genes are TRBV5-1 and TRBJ2-1; 10 bases match TRBD2. CDR1 SGHRS and CDR2 YFSETQ come from the germline V gene. With V trimmed by 4 bases and J by 7 bases, 11 bases remained unmatched. The length of the CDR3 is 16 residues. DNA of the CDR3: TGCGCCAGCAGCCCCCTACTAGCGGGAACGGGGAATGAGCAGTTCTTC. Residues: CASSPLLAGTGNEQFF.

The V gene is TRBV6-4, the J gene TRBJ2-1; 11 bases line up with TRBD2. The germline CDR1 and CDR2 sequences are MRHNA and SNTAGT. The CDR3 extends over 15 amino acids. J was trimmed by 6 bases and V by 8 bases; bases with no gene match: 9. CDR3 in DNA: TGTGCCAGCTCGACTAGCGGGGAGGGGGTCAATGAGCAGTTCTTC. Translation: CASSTSGEGVNEQFF.

This clone was observed a few times. The V call is TRBV7-8, the J call TRBJ1-5; the match to TRBD1 covers 8 bases. V gave up 3 bases and J gave up 7 bases; unmatched junction bases: 8. The CDR3 has 15 residues. Per germline, CDR1 SGHVS and CDR2 FQNEAQ. The CDR3 DNA reads TGTGCCAGCAGCTTGAGACAGGGGTCGGGACAGCCCCAGCATTTT. Translated: CASSLRQGSGQPQHF.

V usage is TRBV28 and J usage is TRBJ2-3, with D hard to call. Trimming removed 2 bases at V and 3 bases at J, with 6 bases between. The CDR3 has 13 amino acids. The germline V gene encodes CDR1 MDHEN and CDR2 SYDVKM. CDR3 coding DNA: TGTGCCAGCAGTTTAATCAGTACAGATACGCAGTATTTT. This gives the protein CASSLISTDTQYF.

This clone has more than one count but fewer than ten. The J gene is TRBJ1-2, the V gene TRBV9; D not certain. V was shortened by 5 bases and J by 4 bases, with 24 bases between the two germline ends. The CDR3 has 17 amino acids. Looked up from germline, CDR1 is SGDLS and CDR2 is YYNGEE. The CDR3: CASSRLSFFSAAYGYTF. CDR3 nucleotides: TGTGCCAGCAGTAGGTTGAGTTTTTTTTCCGCGGCCTATGGCTACACCTTC.

The chain is built from TRBV5-1 and TRBJ2-7, with TRBD1 as a possible D gene (6 bases). The CDR3 loop spans 14 amino acids. CDR1 is SGHRS and CDR2 is YFSETQ in the germline V gene. The V and J ends lost 2 bases and 7 bases respectively, with 16 bases between them. The CDR3 here is CASSLSRGSGEQYF. The CDR3 region has the DNA TGCGCCAGCAGCTTATCCAGGGGCTCGGGTGAGCAGTACTTC.